This paragraph covers one TCR beta chain sequence. This entry comes from a study of blood T cell repertoires in COVID-19. Study at large: Samples representing acute and convalescent COVID-19 were sourced from the United States, Italy and Spain. The analysed material was cDNA or gDNA that came from T cells, B-cell-depleted T cells, or PBMCs.

Germline V CDR1 and CDR2: SGHDT, YYEEEE. This CDR3 comprises 15 residues. Trimming at V came to 3 bases and at J to 3 bases, leaving 7 bases not matched to a gene. As handled by the study authors: Amplification with reference gene primers provided the estimates of nucleated cell counts. Sequenced by immunoSEQ multiplex PCR; TCRdb stores in-frame clones only, minus some. The DNA was the basis for D and trimming; V, J and clone size are from that table. The table has under 250,000 clones, roughly 84% seen once. The genes are TRBV5-6 and TRBJ1-2, with 8 bases that match TRBD1. The clonotype comes from a man aged 50 to 60 with active or convalescent COVID-19. Sequenced: peripheral blood. The CDR3 spells CASSSRDRTYYGYTF. The CDR3 bases are TGTGCCAGCAGCTCCCGGGACAGGACGTACTATGGCTACACCTTC.